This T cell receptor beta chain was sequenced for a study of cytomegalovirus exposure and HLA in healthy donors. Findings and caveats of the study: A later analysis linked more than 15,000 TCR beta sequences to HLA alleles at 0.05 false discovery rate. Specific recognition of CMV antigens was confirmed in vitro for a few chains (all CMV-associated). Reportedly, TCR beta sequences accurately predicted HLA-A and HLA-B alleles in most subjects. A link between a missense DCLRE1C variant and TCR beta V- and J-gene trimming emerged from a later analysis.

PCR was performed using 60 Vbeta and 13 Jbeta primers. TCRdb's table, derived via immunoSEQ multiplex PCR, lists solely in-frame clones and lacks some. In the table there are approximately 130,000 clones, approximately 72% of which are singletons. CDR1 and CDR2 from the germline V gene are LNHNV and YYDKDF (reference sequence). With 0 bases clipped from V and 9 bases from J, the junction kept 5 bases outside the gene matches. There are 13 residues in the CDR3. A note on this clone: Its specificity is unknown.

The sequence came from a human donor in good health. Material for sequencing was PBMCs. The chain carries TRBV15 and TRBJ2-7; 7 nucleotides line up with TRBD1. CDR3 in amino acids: CATSRDEGAGQYF. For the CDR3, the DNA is TGTGCCACCAGCAGAGATGAGGGGGCCGGGCAGTACTTC.